Listed below are T cell receptor beta chains from one sample, sequenced in a study of somatic mutations in cytotoxic T cells in rheumatoid arthritis. Data came from immunoSEQ multiplex PCR; TCRdb stores just in-frame clones and leaves some out. The sample has over 15,000 clones, about 86% seen once. Sample: CD8+ T cells sorted from blood. The receptors were sampled from a man aged 40-49 years in good health. The CDR3 runs from the conserved cysteine through the conserved F or W. A D gene is named only where the DNA matches it firmly. For some rows the clone size is stated as once, few or many, or as a class when expanded; others skip it.

TRBV6-1 . . CASSFVSTNEKLFF
TRBV4-3 . . CASSQGLTAGELFF
TRBV7-2 once . CASSWFRENQPQHF
TRBV15 . TRBD2 CATSRDLAGGYEQYF
TRBV13 once . CASTQRTYNEQFF
TRBV28 . . CASSPFSGTYEQYF
TRBV5-1 . . CASSLGGGTEAFF
TRBV28 few . CASSLRALNYGYTF
TRBV11-2 . . CASSRPRTTPGYNEQFF
TRBV27 . TRBD1 CASSLSATGGTQPQHF
TRBV19 . TRBD2 CASSTRTSGNSYEQYF
TRBV18 . . CASSPPGRNYNEQFF
TRBV5-6 . TRBD1 CASSLGDRATDTQYF
TRBV27 . . CASSRQGMDEKLFF
TRBV6-5 . . CASSNLRDKNQPQHF
TRBV4-1 . TRBD2 CASSQEGLAGAWTGELFF
TRBV28 . TRBD1 CASSRALWWQGVDEQYF
TRBV6-5 . TRBD2 CASSYSSGTLSNEQFF
TRBV27 . TRBD1 CASSLYGQGLQSKGVTEAFF
TRBV13 . . CASSLSWEQFF
TRBV19 . TRBD1 CASSPPGQGFQPQHF
TRBV28 . . CASSSIDTSSGNTIYF
TRBV5-5 . . CASSLVELGTEAFF
TRBV7-9 . TRBD1 CASSRIVTGNSPLHF
TRBV28 . . CASSLSGESVYEQYF
TRBV2 . TRBD2 CARGTSGSRGEQFF
TRBV6-5 . . CASRRGTESYEQYF
TRBV27 . TRBD1 CASSLIRRQGFQYF
TRBV19 . . CATSNRANYEQYF
TRBV19 . TRBD1 CASRPQGANYGYTF
TRBV5-1 . . CASSLVGGGGYNEQFF
TRBV2 . . CASSGTGHYEQFF
TRBV27 . . CASSLTGPDTGELFF
TRBV9 . . CASSVSGGLNQPQHF
TRBV4-1 . . CASSQVAGYTEAFF
TRBV6-5 . . CASSYSPGLGELFF
TRBV27 . . CASQANGNQPQHF
TRBV27 . . CASSLGTWLLYEQYF
TRBV25-1 . . CASIAALSSYNEQFF
TRBV28 . TRBD1 CASSLDRESHYEQYF
TRBV4-3 . TRBD2 CASSQLTGTSGIYEQFF
TRBV7-9 . . CASSLNFLDRFQETQYF
TRBV27 . . CASSNTANQPQHF